The next 21 T cell receptor beta chains were all read from a single sample in a study of T cell clonality in common variable immunodeficiency. Sequencing used immunoSEQ multiplex PCR; TCRdb keeps in-frame clones, though not all of them. Observed in the sample are some 11,000 clones, none of them singletons. Antigens of these TCRs are unknown. Findings and caveats of the study: Reportedly, TCR beta sequences from common variable immunodeficiency showed fewer deletions and N-nucleotide insertions.

The sample was peripheral blood mononuclear cells. All receptors derive from a human donor with common variable immunodeficiency.

This clone was seen ten or more times. The DNA read from the CDR3 is TGTGCTAGTGGTTTACTAGAGACC. Its protein is CASGLLET. The full CDR3 protein is CASGLLETQYF. The rearrangement joins TRBV12-5 to TRBJ2-5; no clear D. The CDR3 end lies 3 residues beyond the end of the read and is filled in from the germline J gene. Germline lookup yields CDR1 LGHNT and CDR2 FRNRAP. The CDR3 contains 11 residues. Trimming took off 3 bases at V and 4 bases at J, with 3 bases between the two ends.

Sample share makes this clone medium-sized. The read is 3 residues too short to cover the CDR3 end, so that end is filled in from the germline J gene. This rearrangement joins TRBV9 to TRBJ2-7; 9 bases match TRBD1. Trimming removed 2 bases from V and 3 bases from J; junction bases left unmatched: 3. The CDR3 loop spans 14 amino acids. Germline CDR1 is SGDLS and CDR2 is YYNGEE. CDR3 bases read: TGTGCCAGCAGCGTGGGACAGGGAATCTACGAG. This gives the protein CASSVGQGIYE. The whole CDR3 sequence is CASSVGQGIYEQYF.

As for this clone: The observed sequence ends 3 residues before the CDR3 terminus, with the missing tail filled in from the germline J gene. The chain joins TRBV30 to TRBJ2-7; no firm D call. V shed 0 bases and J shed 0 bases, with 6 bases lying between them. The CDR3 is 13 residues long. Germline lookup yields CDR1 GTSNPN and CDR2 SVGIG (reference sequence). CDR3 DNA, as far as it was read: TGTGCCTGGAGTGTAGGCATCTCCTACGAG. Protein product: CAWSVGISYE. The CDR3, in full, reads CAWSVGISYEQYF.

CDR3 sequence reads: CASSLSADQPQHF. Partial CDR3 DNA: TGTGCCAGCAGCTTGAGCGCTGATCAGCCC. V and J are TRBV7-9 and TRBJ1-5; D gene unclear. Coverage ceases 3 residues before the CDR3 finishes, and the germline J gene fills in the end. The germline V gene has CDR1 SEHNR and CDR2 FQNEAQ (reference sequence). The V gene lost 3 bases and the J gene lost 5 bases, with 8 bases spanning the gap. This CDR3 spans 13 amino acids.

Concerning this clone: The read is 3 residues too short to cover the CDR3 end, so that end is filled in from the germline J gene. The chain carries TRBV7-2 and TRBJ2-3; D is uncertain. The V gene's germline CDR1 is SGHTA and CDR2 FQGNSA. V was trimmed by 3 bases and J by 4 bases, leaving 5 bases between them. The CDR3 is 12 amino acids. This CDR3 reads CASSFFPDTQYF. CDR3 bases read: TGTGCCAGCAGCTTCTTCCCAGATACG.

A remark on this clone: Read coverage stops 3 residues before the CDR3 terminus; the germline J gene supplies the remainder. The chain is built from TRBV7-2 and TRBJ2-7; 9 bases line up with TRBD1. Germline values: CDR1 SGHTA, CDR2 FQGNSA. V lost 0 bases to trimming and J lost 2 bases; unmatched junction nucleotides: 2. The CDR3 is 15 residues long. The CDR3 DNA, read in part, is TGTGCCAGCAGCTTAGCCGGGACAGGGCCCTACGAG. This sequence encodes CASSLAGTGPYE. The entire CDR3 reads CASSLAGTGPYEQYF.

Details on this clone: The missing CDR3 end, 3 residues past where the read stops, is filled in from the germline J gene. V gene TRBV29-1 combines with J gene TRBJ2-7, with TRBD1 as a possible D gene (6 bases). Between the trimmed V and J ends, which lost 6 bases and 2 bases, there was a span of 17 bases. The germline gives CDR1 SQVTM, CDR2 ANQGSEA. The CDR3 is 14 amino acids. The DNA read from the CDR3 is TGCAGCGTAGAACAGACAGGTCCCCCCTACGAG. This gives the protein CSVEQTGPPYE. The whole CDR3 region reads CSVEQTGPPYEQYF.

This clone is categorized as medium-sized. The CDR3 extends 3 residues past the end of the read, so its final part is completed from the germline J gene. This sequence joins TRBV7-2 and TRBJ2-1, with 8 bases identical to TRBD2. In germline, CDR1 is SGHTA, CDR2 FQGNSA. V trimming: 5 bases; J trimming: 6 bases; junction bases outside the gene matches: 9. The CDR3 extends over 15 amino acids. The CDR3 loop reads CASSADLAGSNEQFF. The CDR3 DNA, read in part, is TGTGCCAGCAGCGCCGACTTAGCGGGGAGCAATGAG.

This clone has just a few counts. With the read ending 3 residues before the CDR3 end, the germline J gene is used to fill in that end. V is TRBV20-1 and J is TRBJ2-1; D might be TRBD2 (6 bases). CDR3 length equals 16 residues. Germline values: CDR1 DFQATT, CDR2 SNEGSKA (reference sequence). With 0 bases removed from V and 0 bases from J, the gap between germline ends came to 12 bases. CDR3 bases read: TGCAGTGCTAGAGATTACGGGGGTGGCTCCTACAATGAG. It encodes CSARDYGGGSYNE. The CDR3 reads in full as CSARDYGGGSYNEQFF.

Regarding this clone: The read stops 3 residues short of the end of the CDR3; the missing end is completed from the germline J gene. The rearrangement joins TRBV2 to TRBJ1-1; D call uncertain. Per germline, CDR1 SNHLY and CDR2 FYNNEI. Deletions cut 6 bases from V and 2 bases from J, with 10 bases between. The length of the CDR3 is 13 residues. Partial CDR3 DNA: TGTGCCAGCAGGGACTACAGTAACACTGAA. It translates to CASRDYSNTE. From start to end, the CDR3 is CASRDYSNTEAFF.

On this clone itself: The read gets to within 3 residues of the CDR3 end, and the germline J gene fills in the rest. The V and J genes are TRBV5-1 and TRBJ2-5; 8 bases align to TRBD2. This CDR3 has 16 residues. Germline lookup yields CDR1 SGHRS and CDR2 YFSETQ. V lost 0 bases, J lost 2 bases, and 6 bases stayed unmatched. Here the CDR3 reads CASSLGRGAQQETQYF. CDR3 bases read: TGCGCCAGCAGCTTGGGGCGGGGGGCCCAACAAGAGACC.

This clone was counted a few times. The read ends 3 residues before the CDR3 terminus; that terminus is restored from the germline J gene. The genes are TRBV6-2 or TRBV6-3 and TRBJ2-5, with D maybe TRBD2 (5 bases). Per the germline V gene, CDR1 is MNHEY and CDR2 is SVGEGT. With 5 bases removed from V and 4 bases from J, the gap between germline ends came to 20 bases. There are 16 residues in the CDR3. The sequenced part of the CDR3 DNA is TGTGCCAGCAGTCTCACCCTTAGCGACTTAGGAGAGACC. Translating it yields CASSLTLSDLGET. The CDR3 reads in full as CASSLTLSDLGETQYF.

This clone was observed at least ten times. The read halts 3 residues ahead of the CDR3 end, with the missing end drawn from the germline J gene. This rearrangement joins TRBV14 to TRBJ2-7, with D maybe TRBD2 (5 bases). In germline, CDR1 is SGHDN, CDR2 FVKESK. CDR3 length: 14 residues. V lost 3 bases, J lost 2 bases, and 11 bases lay in between. The CDR3 reads CASSHLDFPYEQYF. Partial CDR3 DNA: TGTGCCAGCAGCCATTTGGACTTCCCCTACGAG.

As for this clone: The sequence runs out 3 residues before the end of the CDR3; the remainder is reconstructed from the germline J gene. The chain employs TRBV5-1 and TRBJ2-2; D ambiguous. Trimming pared 0 bases from V and 5 bases from J, leaving 8 bases between. CDR1 and CDR2 from the germline V gene are SGHRS and YFSETQ. The CDR3 totals 14 residues. The CDR3 DNA, read in part, is TGCGCCAGCAGCTTGGTGGCGGAGACCGGGGAG. Its translation is CASSLVAETGE. The CDR3, in full, reads CASSLVAETGELFF.

This clone was detected a few times. The read gets to within 3 residues of the CDR3 end, and the germline J gene fills in the rest. The chain recombines TRBV20-1 with TRBJ1-1, with 7 positions matching TRBD1. Germline V CDR1 and CDR2: DFQATT, SNEGSKA (reference sequence). J lost 0 bases, V lost 2 bases, and 15 bases had no gene match. CDR3 length: 18 residues. CDR3 DNA, as far as it was read: TGCAGTGCTAGACCCATCCCCGGACAGGTAAAAATGAACACTGAA. Translated, it gives CSARPIPGQVKMNTE. The whole CDR3 sequence reads CSARPIPGQVKMNTEAFF.

This clone has a count of ten or more. The CDR3 bases that were read are TGCAGTGCTAGAAAACCCGGACAGGAGCAGCCC. This encodes CSARKPGQEQP. The CDR3 in its entirety is CSARKPGQEQPQHF. The J gene is TRBJ1-5, the V gene TRBV20-1; TRBD1 matches 7 bases. The CDR3 end falls 3 residues outside the read, so it is completed with the germline J gene. V lost 2 bases and J lost 7; bases outside the gene matches: 8. Germline CDR1 DFQATT, CDR2 SNEGSKA (reference sequence). The CDR3 contains 14 residues.

Many counts were recorded for this clone. The read stops 3 residues short of the end of the CDR3; the missing end is completed from the germline J gene. J is TRBJ1-6 and V is TRBV7-2; unclear D gene. Germline V lookup: CDR1 SGHTA, CDR2 FQGNSA. V lost 1 base and J lost 9, with 7 bases in between. The CDR3 spans 13 residues. The part of the CDR3 DNA that was read is TGTGCCAGCAGCTTAGATCTCGGTTCACCC. Amino acid sequence: CASSLDLGSP. The CDR3 in its entirety is CASSLDLGSPLHF. The full variable domain, completed using reference TRBV7-2 and TRBJ1-6, is GAGVSQSPSNKVTEKGKDVELRCDPISGHTALYWYRQSLGQGLEFLIYFQGNSAPDKSGLPSDRFSAERTGGSVSTLTIQRTQQEDSAVYLCASSLDLGSPLHFGNGTRLTVT.

The table lists this clone with many counts. From the germline J gene comes the end of the CDR3, since the read stops 3 residues before it. The chain couples TRBV7-9 to TRBJ2-6; tentatively, D is TRBD1 (5 bases). The CDR3 is 15 amino acids. With 5 bases removed from V and 2 bases from J, the gap between germline ends came to 10 bases. Germline V CDR1 and CDR2: SEHNR, FQNEAQ (reference sequence). The CDR3 protein is CASSPTTAGANVLTF. The covered CDR3 bases are TGTGCCAGCAGCCCGACGACAGCTGGGGCCAACGTC.

About this clone: The read finishes 3 residues shy of the CDR3 end, and the germline J gene is used to complete it. The chain carries TRBV2 and TRBJ1-2, with a tentative D call TRBD1 (6 bases). The V gene's germline CDR1 is SNHLY and CDR2 FYNNEI. The CDR3 extends over 17 amino acids. Trimming left V 3 bases short and J 4 bases short, with 21 bases between. The CDR3 here is CASSDSTLRQALYGYTF. The sequenced CDR3 bases are TGTGCCAGCAGTGACTCCACCCTTCGACAGGCCCTCTATGGC.

Comments on this clone: Sequencing ends 3 residues short of the CDR3 end; the germline J gene provides the rest. The V gene is TRBV6-1, the J gene TRBJ1-5; D not resolved. Germline V CDR1 and CDR2: MNHNS, SASEGT. CDR3 size: 15 residues. Deletions cut 4 bases from V and 6 bases from J, with 16 bases between. The CDR3 spells CASSAKQPGTQPQHF. The CDR3 DNA, read in part, is TGTGCCAGCAGTGCAAAGCAACCGGGTACTCAGCCC.

In the case of this clone: The read gets to within 3 residues of the CDR3 end, and the germline J gene fills in the rest. The genes are TRBV18 and TRBJ1-6; TRBD1 matches 8 bases. Trimming took 3 bases from V and 8 from J; bases not matched to a gene: 6. The CDR3 extends over 15 amino acids. Per the germline V gene, CDR1 is KGHSH and CDR2 is LQKENI. CDR3 sequence: CASSPRTGTDSPLHF. The sequenced part of the CDR3 DNA is TGTGCCAGCTCACCTAGGACAGGGACGGATTCACCC.